The 15 T cell receptor beta chains given below trace back to one sample, sequenced in a study of beta chain features in type 1 diabetes. Whole-study findings and limits: A moderate, significant TCRB CDR3 shortening appeared in type 1 diabetes across four CD4+ subsets.

Antigens of these TCRs are unknown. Since all of the isolated RNA was reverse transcribed, expressed TCRB transcripts were what got sequenced. Clones were sequenced by immunoSEQ multiplex PCR, and TCRdb holds only the in-frame ones, with some missing. Of hundreds of thousands of clones in the sample, roughly an eighth were seen once. Specimen: naive CD4+ T cells from blood. Every receptor here comes from a man younger than 30 with type 1 diabetes.

This clone was counted a few times. V usage is TRBV5-1 and J usage is TRBJ2-3; no clear D. The CDR3 runs to 14 residues. Germline values: CDR1 SGHRS, CDR2 YFSETQ. The V and J ends lost 5 bases and 2 bases respectively, with 12 bases between them. This CDR3 is CASSSEYLTDTQYF. The CDR3 nucleotides are TGCGCCAGCAGTTCCGAATACCTCACAGATACGCAGTATTTT.

The chain is built from TRBV29-1 and TRBJ1-3; no firm D call. Germline V lookup: CDR1 SQVTM, CDR2 ANQGSEA. This CDR3 spans 13 amino acids. Trimming took off 4 bases at V and 0 bases at J, with 7 bases between the two ends. The CDR3 here is CSVGSPSGNTIYF. CDR3 in DNA: TGCAGCGTTGGGTCCCCCTCTGGAAACACCATATATTTT.

The chain combines TRBV29-1 with TRBJ2-1; D might be TRBD1 (6 bases). The V gene lost 3 bases and the J gene lost 7 bases, with 13 bases spanning the gap. The CDR3 has 13 residues. CDR1 is SQVTM, CDR2 ANQGSEA, per germline. The CDR3 sequence is CSVDYRVGNEQFF. CDR3 nucleotides: TGCAGCGTTGACTACAGGGTCGGGAATGAGCAGTTCTTC.

V gene TRBV28 combines with J gene TRBJ1-2; D uncertain. V dropped 4 bases and J dropped 7 bases, with 22 bases sitting between them. Germline lookup yields CDR1 MDHEN and CDR2 SYDVKM. This CDR3 has 16 residues. CDR3 sequence: CASSSGLRQAGGGYTF. The CDR3, as DNA: TGTGCCAGCAGTTCCGGGTTGAGGCAGGCGGGTGGTGGCTACACCTTC.

The genes are TRBV27 and TRBJ2-1; 11 bases match TRBD2. This CDR3 spans 14 amino acids. Germline-derived CDR1 and CDR2 are MNHEY and SMNVEV (reference sequence). V was clipped by 8 bases and J by 10 bases; unmatched bases: 10. The CDR3 DNA follows: TGTGCCAGCGTTAGCGGGAGGGCCGTAGTGGAGCAGTTCTTC. The encoded protein is CASVSGRAVVEQFF.

The chain joins TRBV7-2 to TRBJ2-3; D may correspond to TRBD1 or TRBD2 (5 bases each). The CDR3 has 12 residues. The germline gives CDR1 SGHTA, CDR2 FQGNSA. V lost 10 bases to trimming and J lost 9 bases, with 17 bases between them. CDR3 loop: CATRGEAETQYF. CDR3 bases: TGTGCCACGAGGGGCGAGGCTGAAACGCAGTATTTT.

Remarks on this clone: A clone one base away is much larger, so this may be a read error. The genes are TRBV6-5 and TRBJ2-1; D not resolved. Per the germline V gene, CDR1 is MNHEY and CDR2 is SVGAGI. This CDR3 contains 11 residues. The germline V and J ends were trimmed by 6 bases and 10 bases, with 10 bases remaining between them. CDR3 DNA: TGTGCCAGCAGCTCCGGGCCCGAGCAGTTCTTC. This encodes CASSSGPEQFF.

V and J are TRBV14 and TRBJ2-4, with 7 bases matching TRBD2. With V trimmed by 1 base and J by 7 bases, 7 bases remained unmatched. The CDR3 covers 15 residues. Germline V gene sequence: CDR1 SGHDN, CDR2 FVKESK. The CDR3 coding sequence is TGTGCCAGCAGCCAAGGGCGCAGGGAGGGGAACATTCAGTACTTC. Translation: CASSQGRREGNIQYF.

The V and J genes are TRBV7-9 and TRBJ2-5; the D gene is possibly TRBD1 (5 bases). CDR1 is SEHNR, CDR2 FQNEAQ, per germline (reference sequence). The CDR3 is 11 amino acids. Trimming removed 8 bases at V and 7 bases at J, with 11 bases between. Here the CDR3 reads CASWGGGTQYF. The CDR3 region has the DNA TGTGCCAGCTGGGGCGGCGGGACCCAGTACTTC. Variable domain in full (rest from reference TRBV7-9 and TRBJ2-5): DTGVSQNPRHKITKRGQNVTFRCDPISEHNRLYWYRQTLGQGPEFLTYFQNEAQLEKSRLLSDRFSAERPKGSFSTLEIQRTEQGDSAMYLCASWGGGTQYFGPGTRLLVL.

The gene calls are TRBV4-1 and TRBJ2-3; TRBD2 agrees at 12 bases. Unmatched junction bases numbered 3, after V lost 2 bases and J lost 3 bases. Germline V CDR1 and CDR2: MGHRA, YSYEKL. The CDR3 is 16 residues long. The CDR3 DNA sequence: TGCGCCAGCAGCCAAACAACTAGCGGGGGGACAGATACGCAGTATTTT. Protein: CASSQTTSGGTDTQYF.

The V and J genes are TRBV30 and TRBJ1-3; perhaps TRBD1 as D (5 bases). CDR3 length: 14 residues. Germline-derived CDR1 and CDR2 are GTSNPN and SVGIG (reference sequence). V gave up 2 bases and J gave up 1 base, with 9 bases separating them. The CDR3 here is CAWSPGTSGNTIYF. CDR3 sequence (DNA): TGTGCCTGGAGTCCCGGGACTTCTGGAAACACCATATATTTT.

This chain links TRBV4-1 with TRBJ1-1; D possibly corresponds to TRBD1 (5 bases). The CDR3 has 14 residues. Germline values: CDR1 MGHRA, CDR2 YSYEKL. Trimming took off 4 bases at V and 1 base at J, with 10 bases between the two ends. CDR3: CASSRGTGNTEAFF. Here the CDR3 DNA reads TGCGCCAGCAGCCGAGGGACGGGGAACACTGAAGCTTTCTTT.

The J gene is TRBJ2-1, the V gene TRBV27; 11 nucleotides match TRBD2. The CDR3 length is 15 residues. Trimming at V came to 4 bases and at J to 4 bases, leaving 3 bases not matched to a gene. The germline V gene encodes CDR1 MNHEY and CDR2 SMNVEV (reference sequence). CDR3 protein: CASSSGTSGYNEQFF. The CDR3 bases are TGTGCCAGCAGTTCCGGGACTAGCGGATACAATGAGCAGTTCTTC.

The rearrangement joins TRBV7-2 to TRBJ2-2; 13 bases align to TRBD2. Germline CDR1 is SGHTA and CDR2 is FQGNSA. Unmatched junction bases numbered 4, after V lost 5 bases and J lost 7 bases. The CDR3 is 15 residues long. CDR3 residues: CASSPGLAGSGELFF. The CDR3 bases are TGTGCCAGCAGCCCGGGACTAGCGGGAAGCGGGGAGCTGTTTTTT.

This chain connects TRBV9 to TRBJ1-2; tentatively, D is TRBD1 (6 bases). This CDR3 region has 18 residues. V was clipped by 3 bases and J by 0 bases, with 21 bases between them. Germline V gene sequence: CDR1 SGDLS, CDR2 YYNGEE. Here the CDR3 reads CASSGVGRWGQANYGYTF. CDR3 in DNA: TGTGCCAGCAGCGGGGTGGGCCGCTGGGGACAAGCTAACTATGGCTACACCTTC.